These T cell receptor beta chains were read from a single sample in a study of cytomegalovirus exposure and HLA in healthy donors. TCRdb keeps only in-frame clones here, not all; method: immunoSEQ multiplex PCR. The sample lists around 150,000 clones; approximately 80% were seen once. What was sequenced was PBMCs. The receptors were sampled from a male donor in good health and CMV-seronegative. Each CDR3 is given with its conserved first and last residue. D genes are given only for firm matches. Clone size is given for some rows only: seen once, a few or many times, or a class if the clone is expanded.

D: TRBD1
V: TRBV9
length: 17
size: NA
J: TRBJ2-2
DNA: TGTGCCAGCAGCGCACCCGGGACAGGGGGCTTGACCGGGGAGCTGTTTTTT
CDR3: CASSAPGTGGLTGELFF

D: NA
V: TRBV9
length: 13
size: NA
J: TRBJ1-1
DNA: TGTGCCAGCAGCGTAGGTCCGGGGGGTGAAGCTTTCTTT
CDR3: CASSVGPGGEAFF

D: NA
V: TRBV7-2
length: 13
size: NA
J: TRBJ2-7
DNA: TGTGCCAGCAGCGTAGGGACAACCTACGAGCAGTACTTC
CDR3: CASSVGTTYEQYF

D: NA
V: TRBV29-1
length: 11
size: NA
J: TRBJ2-7
DNA: TGCAGCGTTCAACCTGCAGGGATTGAGTACTTC
CDR3: CSVQPAGIEYF

D: TRBD1
V: TRBV5-1
length: 14
size: NA
J: TRBJ1-1
DNA: TGCGCCAGCAGCTTGGGGACAGGGAGCGCTGAAGCTTTCTTT
CDR3: CASSLGTGSAEAFF

D: NA
V: TRBV28
length: 15
size: NA
J: TRBJ1-4
DNA: TGTGCCAGCAGTTTTCGCACCCCTACTCAAACTAGGCTGTTTTTT
CDR3: CASSFRTPTQTRLFF

D: NA
V: TRBV19
length: 12
size: once
J: TRBJ1-2
DNA: TGTGCCAGTAGTAGGCACGACTATGGCTACACCTTC
CDR3: CASSRHDYGYTF

D: NA
V: TRBV2
length: 13
size: NA
J: TRBJ1-1
DNA: TGTGCCAGCAACAGGGTCATGAACACTGAAGCTTTCTTT
CDR3: CASNRVMNTEAFF

D: TRBD1
V: TRBV27
length: 14
size: NA
J: TRBJ1-5
DNA: TGTGCCAGCGACAGGGTGGGTAGCAATCAGCCCCAGCATTTT
CDR3: CASDRVGSNQPQHF

D: NA
V: TRBV27
length: 15
size: NA
J: TRBJ1-6
DNA: TGTGCCAGCAGTTACGGAACCGAGGTGCGTTCACCCCTCCACTTT
CDR3: CASSYGTEVRSPLHF

D: NA
V: TRBV7-2
length: 14
size: few
J: TRBJ2-1
DNA: TGTGCCAGCAGCTTAACCAACCGGGGGACCCTCCCGCTCTTC
CDR3: CASSLTNRGTLPLF

D: NA
V: TRBV7-6
length: 15
size: NA
J: TRBJ1-1
DNA: TGTGCCAGCAGCCCACGGGGAGGGCCGAACACTGAAGCTTTCTTT
CDR3: CASSPRGGPNTEAFF

D: TRBD2
V: TRBV6-6
length: 12
size: NA
J: TRBJ2-7
DNA: TGTGCCAGCAGTTTAGCGGGAGGCGAGCAGTACTTC
CDR3: CASSLAGGEQYF

D: TRBD2
V: TRBV6-1
length: 17
size: NA
J: TRBJ2-3
DNA: TGTGCCAGCAGTGGAAGGACTAGCGGGGGGCGGGCAGATACGCAGTATTTT
CDR3: CASSGRTSGGRADTQYF

D: TRBD1
V: TRBV19
length: 16
size: few
J: TRBJ1-2
DNA: TGTGCCAGTAGTATCGGCGTAGGGACAGCTAACTATGGCTACACCTTC
CDR3: CASSIGVGTANYGYTF

D: TRBD2
V: TRBV5-5
length: 16
size: NA
J: TRBJ2-7
DNA: TGTGCCAGCAGCGTTATAGTAGCGGGGGAGGCCTACGAGCAGTACTTC
CDR3: CASSVIVAGEAYEQYF

D: TRBD1
V: TRBV5-4
length: 15
size: NA
J: TRBJ2-5
DNA: TGTGCCAGCAGCTTCTATGCCGGGACAGGAGAGACCCAGTACTTC
CDR3: CASSFYAGTGETQYF

D: NA
V: TRBV4-1
length: 14
size: once
J: TRBJ1-2
DNA: TGCGCCAGCAGCCGAGGGGGATCCGGGGACGGCTACACCTTC
CDR3: CASSRGGSGDGYTF

D: TRBD2
V: TRBV7-8
length: 13
size: NA
J: TRBJ2-1
DNA: TGTGCCAGCAGCATTAGGGAGGGGCGGGAACAGTTCTTC
CDR3: CASSIREGREQFF

D: NA
V: TRBV2
length: 16
size: NA
J: TRBJ1-5
DNA: TGTGCCAGCACGCGGGATTATATGGGGGATGGACAGCCCCAGCATTTT
CDR3: CASTRDYMGDGQPQHF

D: NA
V: TRBV4-3
length: 16
size: NA
J: TRBJ2-1
DNA: TGCGCCAGCAGCCAAGACAGGGGACCCCTATACAATGAGCAGTTCTTC
CDR3: CASSQDRGPLYNEQFF

D: TRBD1
V: TRBV4-1
length: 15
size: NA
J: TRBJ1-2
DNA: TGCGCCAGCAGCCTCCGGGACAGTCTTAACTATGGCTACACCTTC
CDR3: CASSLRDSLNYGYTF

D: NA
V: TRBV13
length: 14
size: NA
J: TRBJ2-1
DNA: TGTGCCAGCAGCCCCCGACTAGGCCCAAATGAGCAGTTCTTC
CDR3: CASSPRLGPNEQFF

D: NA
V: TRBV28
length: 12
size: NA
J: TRBJ2-7
DNA: TGTGCCAGCAGTTTGGTACTAAACGAGCAGTACTTC
CDR3: CASSLVLNEQYF

D: TRBD1
V: TRBV28
length: 17
size: NA
J: TRBJ2-5
DNA: TGTGCCATCACAACGATCCGGGACAGGGCTAGGCAAGAGACCCAGTACTTC
CDR3: CAITTIRDRARQETQYF

D: NA
V: TRBV9
length: 13
size: NA
J: TRBJ2-3
DNA: TGTGCCAGCAGCCCCCTGACACGAGATACGCAGTATTTT
CDR3: CASSPLTRDTQYF

D: TRBD1
V: TRBV6-4
length: 14
size: NA
J: TRBJ1-6
DNA: TGTGCCAGCAGTGAAACAGGGGATAATTCACCCCTCCACTTT
CDR3: CASSETGDNSPLHF

D: NA
V: TRBV6-1
length: 14
size: NA
J: TRBJ1-5
DNA: TGTGCCAGCAACCGGGACATATCCCATCAGCCCCAGCATTTT
CDR3: CASNRDISHQPQHF

D: NA
V: TRBV7-9
length: 15
size: NA
J: TRBJ2-1
DNA: TGTGCCAGCAGCTTAGGGTCGGGGTCCCCCAATGAGCAGTTCTTC
CDR3: CASSLGSGSPNEQFF

D: NA
V: TRBV15
length: 14
size: NA
J: TRBJ2-1
DNA: TGTGCCACCAGCAGAGAAAGTCGGGACAATGAGCAGTTCTTC
CDR3: CATSRESRDNEQFF

D: TRBD2
V: TRBV27
length: 15
size: once
J: TRBJ2-3
DNA: TGTGCCAGCAGTCTAGCGGGGGGTCCCAGGGATACGCAGTATTTT
CDR3: CASSLAGGPRDTQYF

D: TRBD2
V: TRBV5-1
length: 16
size: few
J: TRBJ2-5
DNA: TGCGCCAGCAGCTTAGGGTTAGCGGGGTACCAAGAGACCCAGTACTTC
CDR3: CASSLGLAGYQETQYF

D: NA
V: TRBV7-9
length: 11
size: NA
J: TRBJ1-1
DNA: TGTGCCACCTGGGGGGGGGCTGAAGCTTTCTTT
CDR3: CATWGGAEAFF

D: NA
V: TRBV19
length: 15
size: few
J: TRBJ2-7
DNA: TGTGCCAGTAGTATTTCGGACAGCCCATCCTACGAGCAGTACTTC
CDR3: CASSISDSPSYEQYF

D: NA
V: TRBV6-5
length: 13
size: NA
J: TRBJ1-5
DNA: TGTGCCAGCAGTTTCGCAGGTAATCAGCCCCAGCATTTT
CDR3: CASSFAGNQPQHF

D: NA
V: TRBV27
length: 14
size: NA
J: TRBJ2-1
DNA: TGTGCCAGCAGTGAAGGGGGTGAGGGGAATGAGCAGTTCTTC
CDR3: CASSEGGEGNEQFF

D: NA
V: TRBV30
length: 15
size: NA
J: TRBJ2-1
DNA: TGTGCCTGGAGAAATCTGGACAGTGCCTACAATGAGCAGTTCTTC
CDR3: CAWRNLDSAYNEQFF

D: NA
V: TRBV6-5
length: 14
size: NA
J: TRBJ1-3
DNA: TGTGCCAGCAGCCCCTCCGGGGTCGGAAACACCATATATTTT
CDR3: CASSPSGVGNTIYF

D: NA
V: TRBV30
length: 14
size: NA
J: TRBJ1-1
DNA: TGTGCCTGGAGTGTACAAGAAGGGGGCACTGAAGCTTTCTTT
CDR3: CAWSVQEGGTEAFF

D: NA
V: TRBV4-3
length: 13
size: NA
J: TRBJ1-2
DNA: TGCGCCAGCAGCCAAGAAGCGGGCTATGGCTACACCTTC
CDR3: CASSQEAGYGYTF

D: NA
V: TRBV11-1
length: 14
size: NA
J: TRBJ2-7
DNA: TGTGCCAGCAGCCATGCAGGGAAAGGCTACGAGCAGTACTTC
CDR3: CASSHAGKGYEQYF

D: NA
V: TRBV18
length: 16
size: NA
J: TRBJ1-5
DNA: TGTGCCAGCTCACTCGAGGGGGGGCGAAGCAATCAGCCCCAGCATTTT
CDR3: CASSLEGGRSNQPQHF

D: TRBD1
V: TRBV19
length: 14
size: NA
J: TRBJ2-2
DNA: TGTGCCAGTTCGGGACAGGGGTGGACCGGGGAGCTGTTTTTT
CDR3: CASSGQGWTGELFF

D: NA
V: TRBV18
length: 15
size: once
J: TRBJ1-4
DNA: TGTGCCAGCTCCCCACGAGAGAAAACTAATGAAAAACTGTTTTTT
CDR3: CASSPREKTNEKLFF

D: TRBD1
V: TRBV11-2
length: 14
size: NA
J: TRBJ1-2
DNA: TGTGCCAGCAGCTTCCTCGGGACAGAGTATGGCTACACCTTC
CDR3: CASSFLGTEYGYTF

D: NA
V: TRBV7-8
length: 16
size: NA
J: TRBJ1-3
DNA: TGTGCCAGCAGCTCCCTCTCCGGACAAGATGGAAACACCATATATTTT
CDR3: CASSSLSGQDGNTIYF

D: NA
V: TRBV10-3
length: 13
size: NA
J: TRBJ2-3
DNA: TGTGCCATCAGTACGGACTTGACAGATACGCAGTATTTT
CDR3: CAISTDLTDTQYF

D: NA
V: TRBV5-4
length: 14
size: NA
J: TRBJ1-2
DNA: TGTGCCAGCAGCTCCTCGACAGACTACTATGGCTACACCTTC
CDR3: CASSSSTDYYGYTF

D: TRBD2
V: TRBV2
length: 20
size: NA
J: TRBJ2-5
DNA: TGTGCCAGCAGTACCCACCCCGAGGGACTAGCGGGGGACCACCAAGAGACCCAGTACTTC
CDR3: CASSTHPEGLAGDHQETQYF

D: TRBD1
V: TRBV5-8
length: 16
size: NA
J: TRBJ2-2
DNA: TGTGCCAGCAGCTCCGGGACAGGGACGGAGACCGGGGAGCTGTTTTTT
CDR3: CASSSGTGTETGELFF

D: TRBD1
V: TRBV5-6
length: 14
size: NA
J: TRBJ2-1
DNA: TGTGCCAGCAGCACCGGACAGGGATGGAGGGTGCAGTTCTTC
CDR3: CASSTGQGWRVQFF

D: NA
V: TRBV2
length: 14
size: NA
J: TRBJ2-7
DNA: TGTGCCAGCAGTGATCACAGCCCTACCTACGAGCAGTACTTC
CDR3: CASSDHSPTYEQYF

D: NA
V: TRBV7-2
length: 14
size: few
J: TRBJ2-1
DNA: TGTGCCAGCAGCTTACGGGGGGCCCAAAATGAGCAGTTCTTC
CDR3: CASSLRGAQNEQFF

D: NA
V: TRBV6-1
length: 13
size: NA
J: TRBJ1-1
DNA: TGTGCCAGCTCCCGGGGTAAAAACACTGAAGCTTTCTTT
CDR3: CASSRGKNTEAFF

D: NA
V: TRBV7-6
length: 14
size: NA
J: TRBJ2-5
DNA: TGTGCCAGCAGCCCGGACAGATATCAGGAGACCCAGTACTTC
CDR3: CASSPDRYQETQYF